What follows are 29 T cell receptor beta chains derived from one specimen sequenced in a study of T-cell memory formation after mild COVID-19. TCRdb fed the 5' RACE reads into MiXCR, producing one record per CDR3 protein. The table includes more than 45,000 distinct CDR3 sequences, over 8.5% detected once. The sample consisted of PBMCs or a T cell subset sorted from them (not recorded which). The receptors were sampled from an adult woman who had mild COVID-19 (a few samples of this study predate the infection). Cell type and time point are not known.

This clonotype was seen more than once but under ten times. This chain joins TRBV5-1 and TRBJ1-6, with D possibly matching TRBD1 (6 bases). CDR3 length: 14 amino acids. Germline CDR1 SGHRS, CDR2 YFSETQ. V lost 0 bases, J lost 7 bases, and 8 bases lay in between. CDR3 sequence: CASSLADRNSPLHF. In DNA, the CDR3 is TGCGCCAGCAGCTTGGCGGACAGAAATTCACCCCTCCACTTT. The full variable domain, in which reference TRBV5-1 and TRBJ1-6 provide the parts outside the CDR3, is KAGVTQTPRYLIKTRGQQVTLSCSPISGHRSVSWYQQTPGQGLQFLFEYFSETQRNKGNFPGRFSGRQFSNSRSEMNVSTLELGDSALYLCASSLADRNSPLHFGNGTRLTVT.

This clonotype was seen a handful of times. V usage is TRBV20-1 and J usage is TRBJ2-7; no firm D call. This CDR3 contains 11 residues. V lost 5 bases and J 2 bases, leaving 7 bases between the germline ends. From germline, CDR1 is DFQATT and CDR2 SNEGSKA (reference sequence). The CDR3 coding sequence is TGCAGTGCTTCTACTACCTACGAGCAGTACTTC. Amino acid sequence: CSASTTYEQYF.

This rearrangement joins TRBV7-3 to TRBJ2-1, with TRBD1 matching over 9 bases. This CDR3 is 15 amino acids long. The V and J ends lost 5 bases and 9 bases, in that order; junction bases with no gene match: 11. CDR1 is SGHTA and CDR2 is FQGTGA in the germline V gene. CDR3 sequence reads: CASSPRTGALGEQFF. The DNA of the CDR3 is TGTGCCAGCAGCCCCCGGACAGGGGCGCTTGGTGAGCAGTTCTTC.

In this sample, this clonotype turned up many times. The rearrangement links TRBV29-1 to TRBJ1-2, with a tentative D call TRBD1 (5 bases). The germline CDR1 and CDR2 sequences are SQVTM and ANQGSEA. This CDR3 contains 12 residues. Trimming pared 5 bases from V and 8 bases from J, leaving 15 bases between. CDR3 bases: TGCAGCGTTTTGGGGGGATCGAGCGGCTACACCTTC. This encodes CSVLGGSSGYTF.

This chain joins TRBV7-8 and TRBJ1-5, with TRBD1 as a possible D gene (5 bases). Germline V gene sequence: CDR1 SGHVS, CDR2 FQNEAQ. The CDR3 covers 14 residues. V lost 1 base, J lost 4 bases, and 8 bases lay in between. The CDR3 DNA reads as TGTGCCAGCAGCTTAGTTGACAGTAATCAGCCCCAGCATTTT. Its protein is CASSLVDSNQPQHF. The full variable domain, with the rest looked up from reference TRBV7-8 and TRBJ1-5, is GAGVSQSPRYKVAKRGQDVALRCDPISGHVSLFWYQQALGQGPEFLTYFQNEAQLDKSGLPSDRFFAERPEGSVSTLKIQRTQQEDSAVYLCASSLVDSNQPQHFGDGTRLSIL.

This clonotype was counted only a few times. The CDR3, as DNA: TGTGCCAGCAGCTTAATGAGCGGGGTCGCAGATACGCAGTATTTT. Translation: CASSLMSGVADTQYF. This sequence joins TRBV7-3 and TRBJ2-3, with 7 bases that match TRBD2. The germline CDR1 and CDR2 sequences are SGHTA and FQGTGA. Trimming at V came to 1 base and at J to 4 bases, leaving 5 bases not matched to a gene. CDR3 length equals 15 residues.

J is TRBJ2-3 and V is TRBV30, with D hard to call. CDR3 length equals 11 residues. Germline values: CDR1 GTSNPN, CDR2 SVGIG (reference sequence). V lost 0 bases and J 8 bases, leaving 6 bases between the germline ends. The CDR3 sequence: CAWSVMGTQYF. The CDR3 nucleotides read TGTGCCTGGAGTGTGATGGGTACGCAGTATTTT.

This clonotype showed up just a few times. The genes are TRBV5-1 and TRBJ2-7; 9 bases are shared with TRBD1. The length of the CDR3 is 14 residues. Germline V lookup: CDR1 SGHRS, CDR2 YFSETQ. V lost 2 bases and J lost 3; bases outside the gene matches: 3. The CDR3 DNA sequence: TGCGCCAGCAGCTTTGGGACAGGGTTCTACGAGCAGTACTTC. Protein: CASSFGTGFYEQYF. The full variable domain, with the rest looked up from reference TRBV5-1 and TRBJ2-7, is KAGVTQTPRYLIKTRGQQVTLSCSPISGHRSVSWYQQTPGQGLQFLFEYFSETQRNKGNFPGRFSGRQFSNSRSEMNVSTLELGDSALYLCASSFGTGFYEQYFGPGTRLTVT.

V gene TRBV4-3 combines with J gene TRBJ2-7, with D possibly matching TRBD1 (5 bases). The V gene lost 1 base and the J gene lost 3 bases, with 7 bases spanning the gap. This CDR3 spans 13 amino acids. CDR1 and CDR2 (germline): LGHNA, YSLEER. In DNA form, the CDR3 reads TGCGCCAGCAGCCAAGGGGGCAACTACGAGCAGTACTTC. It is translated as CASSQGGNYEQYF.

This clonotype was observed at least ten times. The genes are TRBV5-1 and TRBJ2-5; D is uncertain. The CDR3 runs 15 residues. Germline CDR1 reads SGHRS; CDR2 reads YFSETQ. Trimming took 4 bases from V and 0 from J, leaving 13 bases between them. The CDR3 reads CASSLTSIYQETQYF. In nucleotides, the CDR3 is TGCGCCAGCAGCCTGACCTCTATTTACCAAGAGACCCAGTACTTC.

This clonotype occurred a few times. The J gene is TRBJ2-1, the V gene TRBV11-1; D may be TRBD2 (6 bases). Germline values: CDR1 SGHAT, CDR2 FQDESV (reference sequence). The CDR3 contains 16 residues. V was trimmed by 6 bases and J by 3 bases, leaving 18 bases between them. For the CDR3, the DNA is TGTGCCAGCAGTCACAACGGGAGAGCGGGCTACAATGAGCAGTTCTTC. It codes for CASSHNGRAGYNEQFF.

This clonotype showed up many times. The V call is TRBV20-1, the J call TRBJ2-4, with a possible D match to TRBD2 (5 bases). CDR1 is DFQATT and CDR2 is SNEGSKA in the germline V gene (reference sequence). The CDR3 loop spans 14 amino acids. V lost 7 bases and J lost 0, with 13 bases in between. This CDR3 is CSVPGYLAKNIQYF. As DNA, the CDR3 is TGCAGTGTGCCGGGGTACTTAGCCAAAAACATTCAGTACTTC.

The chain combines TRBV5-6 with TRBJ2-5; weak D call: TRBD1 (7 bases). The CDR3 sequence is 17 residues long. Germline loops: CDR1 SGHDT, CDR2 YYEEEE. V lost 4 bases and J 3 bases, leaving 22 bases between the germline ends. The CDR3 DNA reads TGTGCCAGCAGCATAAAGACCGGGACCAGGGGGGAAGAGACCCAGTACTTC. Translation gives CASSIKTGTRGEETQYF.

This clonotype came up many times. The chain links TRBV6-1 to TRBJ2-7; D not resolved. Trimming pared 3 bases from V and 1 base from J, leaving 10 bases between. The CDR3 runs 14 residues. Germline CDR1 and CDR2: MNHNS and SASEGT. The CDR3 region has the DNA TGTGCCAGCAGTGAGGAACCCAGATCCTACGAGCAGTACTTC. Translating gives CASSEEPRSYEQYF.

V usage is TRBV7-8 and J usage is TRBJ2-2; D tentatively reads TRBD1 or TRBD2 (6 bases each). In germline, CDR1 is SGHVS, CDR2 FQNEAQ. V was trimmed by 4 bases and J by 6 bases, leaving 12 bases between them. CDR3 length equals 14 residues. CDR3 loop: CASSSDRLAGELFF. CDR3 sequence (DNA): TGTGCCAGCAGCTCGGACAGACTAGCCGGGGAGCTGTTTTTT.

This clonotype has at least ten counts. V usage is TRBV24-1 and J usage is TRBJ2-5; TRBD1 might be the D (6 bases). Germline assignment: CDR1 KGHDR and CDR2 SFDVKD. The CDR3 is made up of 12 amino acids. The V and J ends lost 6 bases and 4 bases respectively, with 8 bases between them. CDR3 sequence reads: CATSTGRETQYF. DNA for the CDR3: TGTGCCACCAGTACAGGGCGAGAGACCCAGTACTTC.

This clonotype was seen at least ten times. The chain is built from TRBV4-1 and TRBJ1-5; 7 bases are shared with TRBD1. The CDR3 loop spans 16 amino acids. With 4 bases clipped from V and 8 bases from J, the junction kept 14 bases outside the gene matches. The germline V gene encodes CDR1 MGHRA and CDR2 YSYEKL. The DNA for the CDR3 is TGCGCCAGCAGCCCGGCCCAGGGGGACTGGTCGGAGCCCCAGCATTTT. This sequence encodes CASSPAQGDWSEPQHF.

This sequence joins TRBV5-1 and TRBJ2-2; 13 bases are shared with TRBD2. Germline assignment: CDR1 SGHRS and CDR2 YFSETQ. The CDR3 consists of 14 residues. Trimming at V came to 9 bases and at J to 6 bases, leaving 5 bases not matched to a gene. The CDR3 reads CATGLAGDSGELFF. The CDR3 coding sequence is TGCGCCACCGGACTAGCGGGAGATTCCGGGGAGCTGTTTTTT.

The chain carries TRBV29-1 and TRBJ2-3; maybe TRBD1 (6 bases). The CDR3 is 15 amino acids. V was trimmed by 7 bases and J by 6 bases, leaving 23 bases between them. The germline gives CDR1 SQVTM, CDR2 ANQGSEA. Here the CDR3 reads CSARGRGLRGDTQYF. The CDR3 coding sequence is TGCAGCGCTAGGGGCCGGGGCTTAAGGGGGGATACGCAGTATTTT.

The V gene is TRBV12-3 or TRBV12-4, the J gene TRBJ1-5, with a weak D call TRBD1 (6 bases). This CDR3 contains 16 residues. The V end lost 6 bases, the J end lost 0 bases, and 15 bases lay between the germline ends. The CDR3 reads CASSMGQTLSNQPQHF. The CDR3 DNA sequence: TGTGCCAGCAGCATGGGACAAACCCTTAGCAATCAGCCCCAGCATTTT.

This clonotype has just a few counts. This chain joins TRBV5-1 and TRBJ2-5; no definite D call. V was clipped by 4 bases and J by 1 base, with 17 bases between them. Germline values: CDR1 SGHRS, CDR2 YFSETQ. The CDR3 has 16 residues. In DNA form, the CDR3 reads TGCGCCAGCAGCCCGAGGCAGCAATTCACCCAAGAGACCCAGTACTTC. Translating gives CASSPRQQFTQETQYF.

CDR3 sequence: CASSFGAIYGYTF. The CDR3, as DNA: TGTGCCAGCAGTTTTGGAGCGATCTATGGCTACACCTTC. This chain uses TRBV12-3 or TRBV12-4 with TRBJ1-2; D uncertain. With 3 bases removed from V and 4 bases from J, the gap between germline ends came to 9 bases. The CDR3 sequence is 13 residues long.

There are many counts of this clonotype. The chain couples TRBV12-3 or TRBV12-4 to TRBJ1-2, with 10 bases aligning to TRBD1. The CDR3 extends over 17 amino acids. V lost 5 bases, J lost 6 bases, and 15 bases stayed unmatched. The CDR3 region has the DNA TGTGCCAGCAGTCGCTCGGGAAGGGACAGGGGAGCGGATGGCTACACCTTC. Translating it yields CASSRSGRDRGADGYTF.

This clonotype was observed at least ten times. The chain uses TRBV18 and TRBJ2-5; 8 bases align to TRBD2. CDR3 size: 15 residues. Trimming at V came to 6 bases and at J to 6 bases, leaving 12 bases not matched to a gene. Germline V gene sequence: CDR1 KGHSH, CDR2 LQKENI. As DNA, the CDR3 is TGTGCCAGCTCCCACGGCGGGGGGAAGAGGCAGACCCAGTACTTC. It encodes CASSHGGGKRQTQYF.

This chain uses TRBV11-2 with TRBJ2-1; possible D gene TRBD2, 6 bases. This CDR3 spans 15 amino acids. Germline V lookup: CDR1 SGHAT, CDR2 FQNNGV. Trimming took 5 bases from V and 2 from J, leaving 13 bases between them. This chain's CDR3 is CASSLSGRTYNEQFF. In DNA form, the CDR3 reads TGTGCCAGCAGCCTCAGCGGGCGGACCTACAATGAGCAGTTCTTC.

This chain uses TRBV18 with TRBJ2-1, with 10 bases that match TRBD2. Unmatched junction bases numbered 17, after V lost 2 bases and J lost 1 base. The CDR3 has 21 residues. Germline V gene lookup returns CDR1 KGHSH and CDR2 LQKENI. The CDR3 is CASSPSLLAGETVRSYNEQFF. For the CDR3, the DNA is TGTGCCAGCTCACCAAGTCTGCTAGCGGGAGAAACTGTTAGGTCCTACAATGAGCAGTTCTTC.

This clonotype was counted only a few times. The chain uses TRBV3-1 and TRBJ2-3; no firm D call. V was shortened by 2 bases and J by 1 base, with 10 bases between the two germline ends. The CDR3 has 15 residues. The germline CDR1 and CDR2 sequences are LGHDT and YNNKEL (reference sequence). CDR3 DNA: TGTGCCAGCAGCCAACCCCAGCTCGGCACAGATACGCAGTATTTT. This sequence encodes CASSQPQLGTDTQYF.

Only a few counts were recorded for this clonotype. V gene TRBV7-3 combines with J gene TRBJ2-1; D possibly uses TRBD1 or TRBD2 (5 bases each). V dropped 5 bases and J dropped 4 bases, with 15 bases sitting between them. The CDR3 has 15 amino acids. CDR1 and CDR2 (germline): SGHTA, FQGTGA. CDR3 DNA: TGTGCCAGCAGCCGAGGGGCCTCCGGGTACAATGAGCAGTTCTTC. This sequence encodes CASSRGASGYNEQFF. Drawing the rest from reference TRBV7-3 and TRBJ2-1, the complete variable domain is GAGVSQTPSNKVTEKGKYVELRCDPISGHTALYWYRQSLGQGPEFLIYFQGTGAADDSGLPNDRFFAVRPEGSVSTLKIQRTERGDSAVYLCASSRGASGYNEQFFGPGTRLTVL.

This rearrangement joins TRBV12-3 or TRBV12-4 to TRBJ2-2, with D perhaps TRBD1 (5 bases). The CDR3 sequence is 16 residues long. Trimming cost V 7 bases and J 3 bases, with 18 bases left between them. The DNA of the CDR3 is TGTGCCAGCACCTCCCATGCCGTAGGGGACACCGGGGAGCTGTTTTTT. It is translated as CASTSHAVGDTGELFF.